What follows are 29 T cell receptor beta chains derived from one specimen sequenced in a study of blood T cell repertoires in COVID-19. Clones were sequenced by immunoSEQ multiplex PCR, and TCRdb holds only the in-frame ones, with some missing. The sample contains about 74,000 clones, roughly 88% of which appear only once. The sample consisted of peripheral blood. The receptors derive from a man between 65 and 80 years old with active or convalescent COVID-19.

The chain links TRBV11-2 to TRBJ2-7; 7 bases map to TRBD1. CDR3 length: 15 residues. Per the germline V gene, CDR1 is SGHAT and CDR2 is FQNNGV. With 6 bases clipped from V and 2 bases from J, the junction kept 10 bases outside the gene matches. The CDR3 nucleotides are TGTGCCAGCAGACCGACGACAGGGTTCGCCTACGAGCAGTACTTC. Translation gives CASRPTTGFAYEQYF.

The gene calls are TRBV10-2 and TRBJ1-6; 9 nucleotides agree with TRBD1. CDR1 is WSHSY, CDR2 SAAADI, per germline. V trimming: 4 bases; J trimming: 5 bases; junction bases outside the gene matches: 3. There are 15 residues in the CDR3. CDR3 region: CASSVQGADNSPLHF. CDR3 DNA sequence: TGCGCCAGCAGTGTACAGGGGGCCGATAATTCACCCCTCCACTTT.

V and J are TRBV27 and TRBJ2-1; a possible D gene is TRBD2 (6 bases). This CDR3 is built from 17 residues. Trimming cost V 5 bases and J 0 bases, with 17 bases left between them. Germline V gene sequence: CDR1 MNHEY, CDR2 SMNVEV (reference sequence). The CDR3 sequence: CASSPGLAPSSYNEQFF. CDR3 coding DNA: TGTGCCAGCAGTCCGGGACTTGCCCCGAGCTCCTACAATGAGCAGTTCTTC.

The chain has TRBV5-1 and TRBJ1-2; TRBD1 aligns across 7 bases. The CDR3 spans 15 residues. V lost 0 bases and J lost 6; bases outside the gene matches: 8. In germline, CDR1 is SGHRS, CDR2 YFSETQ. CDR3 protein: CASSLDTTGYNGYTF. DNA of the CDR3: TGCGCCAGCAGCTTGGACACGACAGGGTACAATGGCTACACCTTC.

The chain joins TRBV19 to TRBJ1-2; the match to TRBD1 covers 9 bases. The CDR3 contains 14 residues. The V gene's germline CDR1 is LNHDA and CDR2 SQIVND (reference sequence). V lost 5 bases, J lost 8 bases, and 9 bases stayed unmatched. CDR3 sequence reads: CASSYEQGARGYTF. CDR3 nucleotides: TGTGCCAGTAGTTACGAACAGGGGGCTCGGGGCTACACCTTC.

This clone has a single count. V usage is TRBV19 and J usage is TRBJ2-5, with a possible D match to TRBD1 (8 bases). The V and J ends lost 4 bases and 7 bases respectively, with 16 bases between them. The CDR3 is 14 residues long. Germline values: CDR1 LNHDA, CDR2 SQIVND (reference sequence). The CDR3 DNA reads TGTGCCAGTAGTACCACAGGGGGGGCACGGACCCAGTACTTC. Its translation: CASSTTGGARTQYF.

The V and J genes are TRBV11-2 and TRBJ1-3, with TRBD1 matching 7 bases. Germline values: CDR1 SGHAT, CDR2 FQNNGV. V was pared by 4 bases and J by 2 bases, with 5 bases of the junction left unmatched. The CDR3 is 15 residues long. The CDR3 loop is CASSSRGYPGNTIYF. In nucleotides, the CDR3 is TGTGCCAGCAGCTCCAGGGGGTATCCTGGAAACACCATATATTTT.

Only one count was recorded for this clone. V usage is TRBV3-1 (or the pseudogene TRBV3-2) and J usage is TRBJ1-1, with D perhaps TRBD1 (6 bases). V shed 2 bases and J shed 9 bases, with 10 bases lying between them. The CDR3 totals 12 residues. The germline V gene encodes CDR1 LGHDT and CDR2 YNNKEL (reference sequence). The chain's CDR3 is CASSQRGAKAFF. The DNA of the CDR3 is TGTGCCAGCAGCCAACGGGGGGCAAAAGCTTTCTTT.

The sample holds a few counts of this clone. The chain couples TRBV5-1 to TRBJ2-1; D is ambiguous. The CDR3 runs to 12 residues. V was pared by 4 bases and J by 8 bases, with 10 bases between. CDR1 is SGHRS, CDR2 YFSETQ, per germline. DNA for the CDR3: TGCGCCAGCAGCCATCCAGAAGATGAGCAGTTCTTC. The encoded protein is CASSHPEDEQFF.

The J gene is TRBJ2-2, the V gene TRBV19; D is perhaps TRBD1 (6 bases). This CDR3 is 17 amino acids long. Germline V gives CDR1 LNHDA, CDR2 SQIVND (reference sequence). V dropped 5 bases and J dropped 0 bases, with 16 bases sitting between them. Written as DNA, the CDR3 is TGTGCCAGTAGTGTCAAAGGACAGTTCGCGAACACCGGGGAGCTGTTTTTT. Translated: CASSVKGQFANTGELFF.

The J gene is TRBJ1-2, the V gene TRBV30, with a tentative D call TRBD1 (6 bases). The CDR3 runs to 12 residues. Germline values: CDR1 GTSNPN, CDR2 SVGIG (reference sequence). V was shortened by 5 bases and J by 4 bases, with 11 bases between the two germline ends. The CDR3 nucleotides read TGTGCCTGGGGACAGAGCGCCTATGGCTACACCTTC. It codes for CAWGQSAYGYTF.

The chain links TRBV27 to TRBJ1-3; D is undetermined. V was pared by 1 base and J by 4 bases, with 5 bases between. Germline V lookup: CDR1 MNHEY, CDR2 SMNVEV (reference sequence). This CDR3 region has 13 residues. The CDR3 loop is CASSLLAGNTIYF. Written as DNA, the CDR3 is TGTGCCAGCAGTTTATTGGCAGGAAACACCATATATTTT.

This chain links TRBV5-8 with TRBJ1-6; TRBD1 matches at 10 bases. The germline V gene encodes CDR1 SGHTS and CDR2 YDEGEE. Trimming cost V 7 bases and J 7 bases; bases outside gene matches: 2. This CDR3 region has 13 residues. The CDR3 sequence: CASSDRGNSPLHF. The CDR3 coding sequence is TGTGCCAGCTCGGACAGGGGGAATTCACCCCTCCACTTT.

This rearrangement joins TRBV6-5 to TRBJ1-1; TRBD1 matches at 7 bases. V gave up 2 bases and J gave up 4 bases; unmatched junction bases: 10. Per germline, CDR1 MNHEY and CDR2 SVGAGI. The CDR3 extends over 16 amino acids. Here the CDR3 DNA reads TGTGCCAGCAGTTACGGGGGCAGGGGGTATGGCACTGAAGCTTTCTTT. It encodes CASSYGGRGYGTEAFF.

The CDR3 loop is CASLRGSGSPLHF. DNA of the CDR3: TGTGCCAGCTTGCGGGGCTCTGGATCACCCCTCCACTTT. This chain joins TRBV28 and TRBJ1-6; a possible D gene is TRBD1 (5 bases). Germline V gene data show CDR1 as MDHEN and CDR2 as SYDVKM. Trimming took 8 bases from V and 10 from J, leaving 15 bases between them. The CDR3 runs to 13 residues.

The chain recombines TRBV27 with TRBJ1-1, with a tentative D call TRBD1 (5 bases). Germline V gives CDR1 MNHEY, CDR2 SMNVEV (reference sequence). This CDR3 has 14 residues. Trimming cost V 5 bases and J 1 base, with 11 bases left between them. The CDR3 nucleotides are TGTGCCAGCAGTCCCCGTGACAGGAACACTGAAGCTTTCTTT. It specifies CASSPRDRNTEAFF.

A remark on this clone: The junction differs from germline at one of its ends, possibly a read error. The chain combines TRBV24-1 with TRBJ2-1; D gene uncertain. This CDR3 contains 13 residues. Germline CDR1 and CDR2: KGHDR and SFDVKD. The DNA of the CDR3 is TGTGCCACTAGTGCGTACCTCTTTCGGGAGCAGTTCTTC. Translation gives CATSAYLFREQFF.

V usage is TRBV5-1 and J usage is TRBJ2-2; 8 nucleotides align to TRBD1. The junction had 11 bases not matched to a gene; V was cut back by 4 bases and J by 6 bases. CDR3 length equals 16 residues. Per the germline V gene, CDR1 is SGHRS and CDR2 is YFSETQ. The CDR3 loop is CASSLISDRGAGELFF. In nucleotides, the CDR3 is TGCGCCAGCAGCCTTATTTCAGACAGGGGAGCCGGGGAGCTGTTTTTT.

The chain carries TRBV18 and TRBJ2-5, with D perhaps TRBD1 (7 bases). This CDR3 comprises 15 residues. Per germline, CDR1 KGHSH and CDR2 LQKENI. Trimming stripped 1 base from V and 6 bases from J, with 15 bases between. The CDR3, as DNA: TGTGCCAGCTCACCACAGGGGGCGCGGGGAAAGACCCAGTACTTC. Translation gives CASSPQGARGKTQYF.

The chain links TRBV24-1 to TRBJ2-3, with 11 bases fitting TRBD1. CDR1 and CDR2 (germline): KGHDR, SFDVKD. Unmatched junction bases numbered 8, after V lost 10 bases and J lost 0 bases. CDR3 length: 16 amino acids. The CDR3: CATAVGQGVSTDTQYF. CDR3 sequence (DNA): TGTGCCACGGCCGTGGGACAGGGGGTTAGCACAGATACGCAGTATTTT.

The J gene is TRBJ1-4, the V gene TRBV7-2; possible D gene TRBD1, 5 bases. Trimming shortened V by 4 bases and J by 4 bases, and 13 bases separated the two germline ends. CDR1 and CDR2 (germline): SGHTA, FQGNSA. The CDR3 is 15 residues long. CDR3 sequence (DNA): TGTGCCAGCAGCTGGGCAGGGTCTGATAATGAAAAACTGTTTTTT. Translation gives CASSWAGSDNEKLFF.

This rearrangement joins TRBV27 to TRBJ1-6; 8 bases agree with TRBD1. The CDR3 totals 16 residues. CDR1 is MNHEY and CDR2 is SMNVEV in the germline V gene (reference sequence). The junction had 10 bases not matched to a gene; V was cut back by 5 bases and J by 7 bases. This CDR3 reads CASSLTDRAPNSPLHF. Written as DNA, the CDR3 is TGTGCCAGCAGTCTAACGGACAGGGCCCCGAATTCACCCCTCCACTTT.

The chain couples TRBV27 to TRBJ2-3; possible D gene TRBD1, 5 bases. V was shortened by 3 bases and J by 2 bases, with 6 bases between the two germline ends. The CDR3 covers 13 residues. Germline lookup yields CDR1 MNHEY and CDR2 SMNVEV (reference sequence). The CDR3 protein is CASSFRVTDTQYF. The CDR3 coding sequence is TGTGCCAGCAGTTTCAGGGTCACAGATACGCAGTATTTT.

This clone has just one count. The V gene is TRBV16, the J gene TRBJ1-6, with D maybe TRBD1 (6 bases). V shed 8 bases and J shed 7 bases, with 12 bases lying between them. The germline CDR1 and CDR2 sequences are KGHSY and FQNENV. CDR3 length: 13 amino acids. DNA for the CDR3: TGTGCCAGCGGGCAGGGGATGAATTCACCCCTCCACTTT. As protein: CASGQGMNSPLHF. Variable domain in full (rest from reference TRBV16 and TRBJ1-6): GEEVAQTPKHLVRGEGQKAKLYCAPIKGHSYVFWYQQVLKNEFKFLISFQNENVFDETGMPKERFSAKCLPNSPCSLEIQATKLEDSAVYFCASGQGMNSPLHFGNGTRLTVT.

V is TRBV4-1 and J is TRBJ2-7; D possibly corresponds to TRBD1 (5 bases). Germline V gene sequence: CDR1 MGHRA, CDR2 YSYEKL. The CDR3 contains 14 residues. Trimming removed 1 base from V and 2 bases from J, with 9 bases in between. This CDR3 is CASSQGQSTYEQYF. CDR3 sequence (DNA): TGCGCCAGCAGCCAAGGACAGTCTACCTACGAGCAGTACTTC.

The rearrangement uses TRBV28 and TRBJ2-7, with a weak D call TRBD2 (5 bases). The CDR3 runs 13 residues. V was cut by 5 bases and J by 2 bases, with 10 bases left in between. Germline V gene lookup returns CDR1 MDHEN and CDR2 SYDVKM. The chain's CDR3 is CASSPRATYEQYF. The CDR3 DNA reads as TGTGCCAGCAGTCCGAGGGCCACCTACGAGCAGTACTTC.

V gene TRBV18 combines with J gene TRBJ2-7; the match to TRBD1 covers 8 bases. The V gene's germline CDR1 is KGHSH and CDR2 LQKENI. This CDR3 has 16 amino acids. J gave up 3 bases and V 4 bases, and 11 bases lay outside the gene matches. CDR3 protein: CASSHPTGQGLYEQYF. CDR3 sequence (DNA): TGTGCCAGCTCACATCCGACAGGACAGGGTCTCTACGAGCAGTACTTC.

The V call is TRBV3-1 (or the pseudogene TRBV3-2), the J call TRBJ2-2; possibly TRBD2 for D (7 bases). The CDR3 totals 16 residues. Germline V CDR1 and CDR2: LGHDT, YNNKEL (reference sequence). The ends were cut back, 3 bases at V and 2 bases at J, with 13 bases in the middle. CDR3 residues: CASSQTAGANTGELFF. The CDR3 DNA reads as TGTGCCAGCAGCCAGACGGCGGGGGCTAACACCGGGGAGCTGTTTTTT.

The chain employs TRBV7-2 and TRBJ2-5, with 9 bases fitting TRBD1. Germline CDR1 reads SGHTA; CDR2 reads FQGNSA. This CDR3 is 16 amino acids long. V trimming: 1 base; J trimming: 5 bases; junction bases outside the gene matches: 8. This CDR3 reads CASSLGRQGVGETQYF. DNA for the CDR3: TGTGCCAGCAGCTTAGGCCGACAGGGGGTAGGGGAGACCCAGTACTTC.